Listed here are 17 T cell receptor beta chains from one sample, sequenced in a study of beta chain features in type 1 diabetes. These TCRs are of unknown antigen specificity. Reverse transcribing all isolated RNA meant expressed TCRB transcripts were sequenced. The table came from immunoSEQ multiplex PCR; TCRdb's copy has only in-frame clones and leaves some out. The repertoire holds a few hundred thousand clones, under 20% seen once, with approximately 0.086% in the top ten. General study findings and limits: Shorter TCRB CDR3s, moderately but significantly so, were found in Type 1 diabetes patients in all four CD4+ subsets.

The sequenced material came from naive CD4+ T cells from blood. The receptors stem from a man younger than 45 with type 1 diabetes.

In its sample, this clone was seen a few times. CDR3 residues: CASSPDRSAGELFF. The CDR3 DNA is TGTGCCAGCAGCCCGGACAGGTCCGCCGGGGAGCTGTTTTTT. The V call is TRBV4-2, the J call TRBJ2-2; 7 bases agree with TRBD1. This CDR3 comprises 14 residues. Looked up from germline, CDR1 is LGHNA and CDR2 is YNFKEQ. Unmatched junction bases numbered 5, after V lost 4 bases and J lost 6 bases.

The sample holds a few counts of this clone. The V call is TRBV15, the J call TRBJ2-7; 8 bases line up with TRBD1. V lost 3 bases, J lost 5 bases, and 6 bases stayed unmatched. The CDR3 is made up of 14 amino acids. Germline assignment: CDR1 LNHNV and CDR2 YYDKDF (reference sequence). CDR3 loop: CATSSPQGANEQYF. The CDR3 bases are TGTGCCACCAGCAGCCCCCAGGGGGCCAACGAGCAGTACTTC.

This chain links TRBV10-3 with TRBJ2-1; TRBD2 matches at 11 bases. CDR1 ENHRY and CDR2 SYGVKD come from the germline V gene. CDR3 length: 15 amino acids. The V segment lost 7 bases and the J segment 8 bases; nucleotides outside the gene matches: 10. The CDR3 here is CAITSLAGGGDEQFF. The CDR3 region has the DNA TGTGCCATCACTAGCCTAGCGGGAGGCGGCGATGAGCAGTTCTTC.

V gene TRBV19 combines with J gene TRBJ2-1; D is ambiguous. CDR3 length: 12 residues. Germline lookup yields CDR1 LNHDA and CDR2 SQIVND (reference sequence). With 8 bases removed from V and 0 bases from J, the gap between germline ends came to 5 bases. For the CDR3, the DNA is TGTGCCAGTCGGAGCTCCTACAATGAGCAGTTCTTC. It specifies CASRSSYNEQFF.

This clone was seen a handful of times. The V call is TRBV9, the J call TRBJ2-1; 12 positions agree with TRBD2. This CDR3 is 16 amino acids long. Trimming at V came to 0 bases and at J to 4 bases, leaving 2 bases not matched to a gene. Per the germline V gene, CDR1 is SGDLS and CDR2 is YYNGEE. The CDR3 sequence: CASSVGLAGVYNEQFF. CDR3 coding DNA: TGTGCCAGCAGCGTAGGACTAGCGGGAGTGTACAATGAGCAGTTCTTC.

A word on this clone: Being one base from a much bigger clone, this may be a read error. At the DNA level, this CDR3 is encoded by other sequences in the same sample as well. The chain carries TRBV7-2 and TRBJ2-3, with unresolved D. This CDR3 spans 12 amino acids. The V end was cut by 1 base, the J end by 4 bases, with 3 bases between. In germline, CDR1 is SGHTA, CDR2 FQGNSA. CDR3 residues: CASSLVADTQYF. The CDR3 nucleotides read TGTGCCAGCAGCTTAGTGGCAGATACGCAGTATTTT.

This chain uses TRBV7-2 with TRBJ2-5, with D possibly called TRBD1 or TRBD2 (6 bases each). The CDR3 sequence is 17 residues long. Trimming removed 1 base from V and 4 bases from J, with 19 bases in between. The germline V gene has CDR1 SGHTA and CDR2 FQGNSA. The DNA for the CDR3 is TGTGCCAGCAGCTTAGAACCGGGGGCCGGGGAAGGAGAGACCCAGTACTTC. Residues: CASSLEPGAGEGETQYF.

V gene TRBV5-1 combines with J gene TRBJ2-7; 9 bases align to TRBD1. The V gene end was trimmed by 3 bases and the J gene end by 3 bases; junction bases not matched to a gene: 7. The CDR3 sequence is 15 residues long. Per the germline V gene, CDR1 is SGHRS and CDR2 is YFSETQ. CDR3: CASSSTGTGSYEQYF. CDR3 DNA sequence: TGCGCCAGCAGCTCAACCGGGACAGGGAGCTACGAGCAGTACTTC.

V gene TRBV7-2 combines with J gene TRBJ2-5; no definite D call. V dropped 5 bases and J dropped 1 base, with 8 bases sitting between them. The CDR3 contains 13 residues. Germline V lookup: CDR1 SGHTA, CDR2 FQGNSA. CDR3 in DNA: TGTGCCAGCAGCCCGCCCTCCCAAGAGACCCAGTACTTC. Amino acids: CASSPPSQETQYF.

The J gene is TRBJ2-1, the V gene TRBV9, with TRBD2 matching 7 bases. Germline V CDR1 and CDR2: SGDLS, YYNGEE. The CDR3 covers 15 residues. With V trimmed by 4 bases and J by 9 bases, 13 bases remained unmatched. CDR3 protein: CASSITGTGRGEQFF. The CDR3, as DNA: TGTGCCAGCAGCATCACCGGGACGGGGAGGGGTGAGCAGTTCTTC.

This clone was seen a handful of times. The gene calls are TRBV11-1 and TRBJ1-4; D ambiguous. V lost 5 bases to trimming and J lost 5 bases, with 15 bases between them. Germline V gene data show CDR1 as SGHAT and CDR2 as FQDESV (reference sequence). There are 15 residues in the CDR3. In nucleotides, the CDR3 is TGTGCCAGCAGCGCGCGGGGAGGCTTCAATGAAAAACTGTTTTTT. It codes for CASSARGGFNEKLFF.

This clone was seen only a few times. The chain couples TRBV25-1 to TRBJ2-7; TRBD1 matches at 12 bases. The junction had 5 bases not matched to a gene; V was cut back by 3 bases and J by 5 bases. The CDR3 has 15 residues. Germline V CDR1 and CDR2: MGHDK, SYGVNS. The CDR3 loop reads CASSDPGTGGHEQYF. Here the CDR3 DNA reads TGTGCCAGCAGTGACCCCGGGACAGGGGGCCACGAGCAGTACTTC.

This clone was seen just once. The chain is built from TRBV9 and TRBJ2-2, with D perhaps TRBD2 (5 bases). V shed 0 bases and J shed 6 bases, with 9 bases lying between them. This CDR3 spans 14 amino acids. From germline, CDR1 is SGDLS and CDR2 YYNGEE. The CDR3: CASSVAGESGELFF. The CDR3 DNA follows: TGTGCCAGCAGCGTAGCTGGGGAGTCCGGGGAGCTGTTTTTT.

CDR3 in DNA: TGCAGCGGGATTAGGGGACCGAACACTGAAGCTTTCTTT. This translates into CSGIRGPNTEAFF. V usage is TRBV29-1 and J usage is TRBJ1-1; tentative D call: TRBD1 (5 bases). V gave up 7 bases and J gave up 1 base, with 13 bases separating them. CDR1 and CDR2 from the germline V gene are SQVTM and ANQGSEA. This CDR3 contains 13 residues.

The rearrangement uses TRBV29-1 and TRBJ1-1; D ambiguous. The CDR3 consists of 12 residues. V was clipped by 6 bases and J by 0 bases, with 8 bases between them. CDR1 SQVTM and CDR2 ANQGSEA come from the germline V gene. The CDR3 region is CSVSDLNTEAFF. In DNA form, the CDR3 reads TGCAGCGTATCCGATCTGAACACTGAAGCTTTCTTT.

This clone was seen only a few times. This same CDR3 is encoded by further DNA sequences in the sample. CDR3 in amino acids: CASSVALEETQYF. In DNA, the CDR3 is TGTGCCAGCAGCGTAGCGTTGGAGGAGACCCAGTACTTC. The gene calls are TRBV9 and TRBJ2-5; D is undetermined. Germline CDR1 is SGDLS and CDR2 is YYNGEE. The germline V and J ends were trimmed by 0 bases and 5 bases, with 8 bases remaining between them. CDR3 length: 13 amino acids.

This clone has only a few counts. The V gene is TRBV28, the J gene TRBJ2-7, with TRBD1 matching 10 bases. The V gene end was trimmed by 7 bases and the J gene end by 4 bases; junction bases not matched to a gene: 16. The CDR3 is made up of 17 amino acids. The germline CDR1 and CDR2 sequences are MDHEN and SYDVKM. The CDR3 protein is CASKLLTGQGYVYEQYF. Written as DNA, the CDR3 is TGTGCCAGCAAACTCCTCACGGGACAGGGGTACGTTTACGAGCAGTACTTC. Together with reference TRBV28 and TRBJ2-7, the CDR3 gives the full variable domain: DVKVTQSSRYLVKRTGEKVFLECVQDMDHENMFWYRQDPGLGLRLIYFSYDVKMKEKGDIPEGYSVSREKKERFSLILESASTNQTSMYLCASKLLTGQGYVYEQYFGPGTRLTVT.